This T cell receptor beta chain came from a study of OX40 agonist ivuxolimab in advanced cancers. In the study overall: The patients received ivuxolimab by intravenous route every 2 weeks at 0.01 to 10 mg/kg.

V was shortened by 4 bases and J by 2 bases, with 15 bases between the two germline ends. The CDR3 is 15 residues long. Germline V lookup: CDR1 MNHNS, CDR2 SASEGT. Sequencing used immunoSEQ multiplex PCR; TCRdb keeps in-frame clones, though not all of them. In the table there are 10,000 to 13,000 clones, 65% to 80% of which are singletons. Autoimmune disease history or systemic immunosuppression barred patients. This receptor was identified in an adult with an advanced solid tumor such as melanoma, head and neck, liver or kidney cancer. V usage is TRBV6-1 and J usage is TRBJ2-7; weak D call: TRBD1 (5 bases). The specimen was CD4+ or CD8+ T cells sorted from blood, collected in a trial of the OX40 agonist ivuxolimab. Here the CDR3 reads CASSGQMDGPYEQYF. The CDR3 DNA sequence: TGTGCCAGCAGTGGACAGATGGACGGTCCCTACGAGCAGTACTTC.